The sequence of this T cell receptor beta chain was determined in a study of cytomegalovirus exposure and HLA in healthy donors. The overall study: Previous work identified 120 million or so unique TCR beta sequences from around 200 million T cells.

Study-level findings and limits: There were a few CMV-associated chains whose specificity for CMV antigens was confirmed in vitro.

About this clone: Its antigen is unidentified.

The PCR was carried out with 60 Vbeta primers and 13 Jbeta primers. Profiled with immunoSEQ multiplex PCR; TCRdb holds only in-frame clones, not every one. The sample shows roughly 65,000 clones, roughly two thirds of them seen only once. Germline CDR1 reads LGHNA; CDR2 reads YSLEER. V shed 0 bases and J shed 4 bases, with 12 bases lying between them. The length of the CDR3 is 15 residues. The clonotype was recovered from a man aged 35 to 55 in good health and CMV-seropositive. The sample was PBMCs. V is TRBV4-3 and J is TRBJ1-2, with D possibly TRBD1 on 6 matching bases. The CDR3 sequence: CASSQDRRGRYGYTF. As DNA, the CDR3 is TGCGCCAGCAGCCAAGATCGCAGGGGCCGCTATGGCTACACCTTC.